Below are 30 T cell receptor beta chains sequenced from a single sample in a study of blood T cell repertoires in COVID-19 (dated by TCRdb to between 2020 and 2021). Library creation used the immunoSEQ multiplex PCR assay. Entries here come from immuneACCESS through TCRdb and include only in-frame sequences with V and J called. Some clones fail to appear in such tables; in the studies checked, an unresolved V gene covers under half of the shortfall, and the cause of the remainder is unknown. In all, the sample holds approximately 54,000 clones, and 80% to 90% of those were seen once. 5% to 6.5% of the sample comes from the top ten. Sequenced sample: peripheral blood. These TCRs come from a woman aged 55-75 years with acute or convalescent COVID-19.

This chain joins TRBV2 and TRBJ1-2; perhaps TRBD1 as D (6 bases). Germline V lookup: CDR1 SNHLY, CDR2 FYNNEI. The CDR3 sequence is 12 residues long. The V end was cut by 7 bases, the J end by 4 bases, with 10 bases between. The DNA of the CDR3 is TGTGCCAGCAACAGGGCGGCCTATGGCTACACCTTC. This translates into CASNRAAYGYTF.

The chain recombines TRBV19 with TRBJ1-3; TRBD1 matches 8 bases. V dropped 4 bases and J dropped 0; count of bases not matched to a gene: 8. CDR1 is LNHDA and CDR2 is SQIVND in the germline V gene (reference sequence). The CDR3 runs 17 residues. CDR3 sequence reads: CASSTPGQASSGNTIYF. As DNA, the CDR3 is TGTGCCAGTAGTACCCCGGGACAGGCGAGCTCTGGAAACACCATATATTTT.

The V gene is TRBV24-1, the J gene TRBJ1-2, with TRBD1 as a possible D gene (5 bases). This CDR3 has 14 amino acids. Germline V gene sequence: CDR1 KGHDR, CDR2 SFDVKD. With 4 bases removed from V and 8 bases from J, the gap between germline ends came to 16 bases. This CDR3 is CATSDPSEGPGYTF. The CDR3 nucleotides read TGTGCCACCAGTGACCCCTCGGAGGGACCGGGCTACACCTTC.

This clone was detected only once. V usage is TRBV5-4 and J usage is TRBJ2-2, with D possibly TRBD2 on 6 matching bases. The CDR3 totals 17 residues. The V end was cut by 3 bases, the J end by 1 base, with 16 bases between. In germline, CDR1 is SGHNT, CDR2 YYREEE (reference sequence). CDR3 in amino acids: CASSYAGAGWNTGELFF. CDR3 DNA: TGTGCCAGCAGCTACGCAGGCGCGGGATGGAACACCGGGGAGCTGTTTTTT.

The rearrangement links TRBV30 to TRBJ1-2; no definite D call. V lost 5 bases to trimming and J lost 2 bases, with 6 bases between them. The CDR3 is made up of 11 amino acids. CDR1 and CDR2 from the germline V gene are GTSNPN and SVGIG (reference sequence). For the CDR3, the DNA is TGTGCCTGGTATCGGAACTATGGCTACACCTTC. Protein: CAWYRNYGYTF.

The gene calls are TRBV7-2 and TRBJ2-3; D ambiguous. Germline V lookup: CDR1 SGHTA, CDR2 FQGNSA. The V and J ends lost 5 bases and 6 bases respectively, with 12 bases between them. This CDR3 spans 13 amino acids. CDR3 DNA: TGTGCCAGCAGCCTCCGCGAGGTGGATACGCAGTATTTT. Translating gives CASSLREVDTQYF.

CDR3 in amino acids: CASSLGWGQSQETQYF. CDR3 DNA: TGTGCCAGCAGCTTAGGGTGGGGACAGAGCCAAGAGACCCAGTACTTC. The chain couples TRBV7-2 to TRBJ2-5, with 7 bases fitting TRBD1. CDR1 is SGHTA and CDR2 is FQGNSA in the germline V gene. Losses at the gene ends were 1 base for V and 1 base for J; bases not matched to a gene: 6. This CDR3 has 16 residues.

The chain couples TRBV3-1 (or the pseudogene TRBV3-2) to TRBJ1-2; D is possibly TRBD1 (6 bases). The CDR3 spans 13 residues. Trimming took 3 bases from V and 6 from J, leaving 11 bases between them. The germline CDR1 and CDR2 sequences are LGHDT and YNNKEL (reference sequence). CDR3 in amino acids: CASSQGAGHGYTF. The CDR3 bases are TGTGCCAGCAGCCAGGGGGCCGGTCATGGCTACACCTTC.

CDR3 amino acids: CASSVTANNEQFF. CDR3 bases: TGCGCCAGCAGCGTGACAGCTAACAATGAGCAGTTCTTC. The chain has TRBV5-1 and TRBJ2-1, with D possibly being TRBD1 (5 bases). Trimming pared 4 bases from V and 5 bases from J, leaving 10 bases between. CDR3 length: 13 amino acids. Germline CDR1 SGHRS, CDR2 YFSETQ.

V gene TRBV29-1 combines with J gene TRBJ2-1; the D gene is possibly TRBD2 (5 bases). CDR1 SQVTM and CDR2 ANQGSEA come from the germline V gene. V dropped 3 bases and J dropped 5 bases, with 8 bases sitting between them. The CDR3 is made up of 12 amino acids. The DNA of the CDR3 is TGCAGCGTTGAGGACTTTGACAATGAGCAGTTCTTC. Residues: CSVEDFDNEQFF.

This chain uses TRBV5-1 with TRBJ1-2; D gene ambiguous. Germline lookup yields CDR1 SGHRS and CDR2 YFSETQ. V was trimmed by 0 bases and J by 4 bases, leaving 13 bases between them. This CDR3 comprises 15 residues. The CDR3 region is CASSLELQASYGYTF. The CDR3 bases are TGCGCCAGCAGCTTGGAATTGCAGGCCTCCTATGGCTACACCTTC.

The chain recombines TRBV9 with TRBJ2-2; no definite D call. Germline V gene sequence: CDR1 SGDLS, CDR2 YYNGEE. V was trimmed by 3 bases and J by 3 bases, leaving 9 bases between them. This CDR3 contains 14 residues. The CDR3, as DNA: TGTGCCAGCAGCGGACACAAGTACACCGGGGAGCTGTTTTTT. Translation gives CASSGHKYTGELFF.

This clone was counted once. The V gene is TRBV5-1, the J gene TRBJ2-7; 9 bases are a match to TRBD1. The CDR3 covers 15 residues. Germline assignment: CDR1 SGHRS and CDR2 YFSETQ. After removal of 4 bases from V and 7 bases from J, the junction contained 12 bases not matched to a gene. The CDR3 sequence: CASSASGTGKWEQYF. Here the CDR3 DNA reads TGCGCCAGCAGCGCTTCCGGGACAGGGAAATGGGAGCAGTACTTC.

The chain recombines TRBV7-9 with TRBJ2-5; 9 nucleotides line up with TRBD1. The CDR3 is made up of 17 amino acids. Germline-derived CDR1 and CDR2 are SEHNR and FQNEAQ (reference sequence). V lost 2 bases to trimming and J lost 2 bases; unmatched junction nucleotides: 9. The CDR3 is CASSLIGDRGTQETQYF. The CDR3 coding sequence is TGTGCCAGCAGCTTAATAGGAGACAGGGGGACTCAAGAGACCCAGTACTTC. Combining the CDR3 with reference TRBV7-9 and TRBJ2-5 gives the whole variable domain DTGVSQNPRHKITKRGQNVTFRCDPISEHNRLYWYRQTLGQGPEFLTYFQNEAQLEKSRLLSDRFSAERPKGSFSTLEIQRTEQGDSAMYLCASSLIGDRGTQETQYFGPGTRLLVL.

This chain uses TRBV30 with TRBJ1-5; no clear D gene. The CDR3 is 12 amino acids. Trimming cost V 8 bases and J 6 bases, with 14 bases left between them. CDR1 GTSNPN and CDR2 SVGIG come from the germline V gene (reference sequence). The CDR3 sequence is CAAEEASQPQHF. The CDR3 coding sequence is TGTGCCGCCGAGGAGGCCAGTCAGCCCCAGCATTTT.

V gene TRBV5-5 combines with J gene TRBJ1-2; D uncertain. CDR3 length: 14 residues. Germline V gives CDR1 SGHKS, CDR2 YYEKEE (reference sequence). V was shortened by 2 bases and J by 7 bases, with 15 bases between the two germline ends. CDR3 sequence: CASSFRQALGGYTF. The CDR3 DNA reads as TGTGCCAGCAGCTTTCGGCAGGCTTTGGGTGGCTACACCTTC. The full variable domain, with the rest looked up from reference TRBV5-5 and TRBJ1-2, is DAGVTQSPTHLIKTRGQQVTLRCSPISGHKSVSWYQQVLGQGPQFIFQYYEKEERGRGNFPDRFSARQFPNYSSELNVNALLLGDSALYLCASSFRQALGGYTFGSGTRLTVV.

The chain is built from TRBV5-1 and TRBJ2-1; TRBD1 matches 7 bases. Germline trimming cut 4 bases from V and 6 bases from J; bases unmatched to any gene: 7. CDR3 size: 14 residues. CDR1 SGHRS and CDR2 YFSETQ come from the germline V gene. The CDR3 DNA reads as TGCGCCAGCAGCGACTCCAGGGGGTTCAATGAGCAGTTCTTC. This gives the protein CASSDSRGFNEQFF.

The J gene is TRBJ2-5, the V gene TRBV29-1; 9 positions agree with TRBD1. J lost 3 bases, V lost 4 bases, and 9 bases had no gene match. The length of the CDR3 is 15 residues. Germline values: CDR1 SQVTM, CDR2 ANQGSEA. The CDR3 DNA sequence: TGCAGCGTTGTATACCCCCGGACAGGGGAAGAGACCCAGTACTTC. Encoded protein: CSVVYPRTGEETQYF.

The gene calls are TRBV19 and TRBJ2-7; D gene unclear. The CDR3 contains 15 residues. Trimming shortened V by 0 bases and J by 1 base, and 10 bases separated the two germline ends. Germline V gene lookup returns CDR1 LNHDA and CDR2 SQIVND (reference sequence). The CDR3 is CASSIEPGHSYEQYF. DNA for the CDR3: TGTGCCAGTAGTATAGAACCAGGCCATTCCTACGAGCAGTACTTC.

The CDR3 coding sequence is TGTGCCAGCAGCCAGGGACTTTCAGGCCTCTCTGGAAACACCATATATTTT. It specifies CASSQGLSGLSGNTIYF. The V and J genes are TRBV5-8 and TRBJ1-3, with TRBD1 as a possible D gene (5 bases). Germline loops: CDR1 SGHTS, CDR2 YDEGEE. The CDR3 spans 17 residues. V lost 4 bases to trimming and J lost 0 bases, with 17 bases between them.

This chain connects TRBV9 to TRBJ1-2, with D perhaps matching TRBD1 (6 bases). This CDR3 has 15 amino acids. V lost 0 bases and J lost 3, with 12 bases in between. Looked up from germline, CDR1 is SGDLS and CDR2 is YYNGEE. CDR3 bases: TGTGCCAGCAGCGTAGCTACAGGGAAGGACTATGGCTACACCTTC. Its protein product is CASSVATGKDYGYTF.

V gene TRBV7-2 combines with J gene TRBJ2-7, with TRBD1 matching 8 bases. The CDR3 is 15 amino acids. V gave up 5 bases and J gave up 2 bases; unmatched junction bases: 8. Germline CDR1 reads SGHTA; CDR2 reads FQGNSA. CDR3 sequence (DNA): TGTGCCAGCAGCCTAGGAGGGACAGGACCCTACGAGCAGTACTTC. Amino acid sequence: CASSLGGTGPYEQYF.

This clone has more than one count but fewer than ten. This chain links TRBV6-1 with TRBJ2-1, with 8 bases lining up with TRBD1. There are 15 residues in the CDR3. The V segment lost 3 bases and the J segment 6 bases; nucleotides outside the gene matches: 7. Germline CDR1 and CDR2: MNHNS and SASEGT. The CDR3 sequence is CASSDLGQVLNEQFF. In DNA, the CDR3 is TGTGCCAGCAGTGATTTGGGACAGGTCCTCAATGAGCAGTTCTTC.

This clone was detected only a few times. The chain is built from TRBV28 and TRBJ1-1; the match to TRBD1 covers 8 bases. Germline V CDR1 and CDR2: MDHEN, SYDVKM. With V trimmed by 5 bases and J by 9 bases, 17 bases remained unmatched. This CDR3 spans 16 amino acids. The CDR3 here is CASSPPSWTGSIQAFF. The DNA of the CDR3 is TGTGCCAGCAGTCCCCCATCTTGGACAGGGAGTATCCAAGCTTTCTTT.

The rearrangement uses TRBV7-3 and TRBJ2-7, with 7 bases matching TRBD2. This CDR3 spans 13 amino acids. Trimming took 6 bases from V and 4 from J; bases not matched to a gene: 6. CDR1 is SGHTA and CDR2 is FQGTGA in the germline V gene. Here the CDR3 reads CASSLAGDYEQYF. The CDR3 DNA reads TGTGCCAGCAGTTTAGCGGGTGATTACGAGCAGTACTTC. The variable domain in full, with the rest retrieved from reference TRBV7-3 and TRBJ2-7, is GAGVSQTPSNKVTEKGKYVELRCDPISGHTALYWYRQSLGQGPEFLIYFQGTGAADDSGLPNDRFFAVRPEGSVSTLKIQRTERGDSAVYLCASSLAGDYEQYFGPGTRLTVT.

V usage is TRBV18 and J usage is TRBJ1-6; TRBD1 matches 8 bases. Germline V gives CDR1 KGHSH, CDR2 LQKENI. The CDR3 is 15 amino acids. The junction had 6 bases not matched to a gene; V was cut back by 3 bases and J by 8 bases. The CDR3 nucleotides are TGTGCCAGCTCACCCTTCGGACAGGGCGATTCACCCCTCCACTTT. Encoded protein: CASSPFGQGDSPLHF.

There are a few counts of this clone. The chain has TRBV6-5 and TRBJ1-3; perhaps TRBD1 as D (6 bases). Trimming pared 5 bases from V and 3 bases from J, leaving 8 bases between. The germline V gene has CDR1 MNHEY and CDR2 SVGAGI. This CDR3 contains 13 residues. CDR3 region: CASSQGYGNTIYF. CDR3 bases: TGTGCCAGCAGTCAGGGGTATGGAAACACCATATATTTT.

This clone was seen a single time. V is TRBV14 and J is TRBJ2-7; 7 bases align to TRBD2. Germline assignment: CDR1 SGHDN and CDR2 FVKESK. The CDR3 is made up of 14 amino acids. The ends lost 4 bases at V and 5 bases at J; junction bases unmatched: 8. The CDR3 region has the DNA TGTGCCAGCAGCCTTGGCGGGAGAACCCACGAGCAGTACTTC. Protein product: CASSLGGRTHEQYF. The variable domain in full, with the rest retrieved from reference TRBV14 and TRBJ2-7, is EAGVTQFPSHSVIEKGQTVTLRCDPISGHDNLYWYRRVMGKEIKFLLHFVKESKQDESGMPNNRFLAERTGGTYSTLKVQPAELEDSGVYFCASSLGGRTHEQYFGPGTRLTVT.

This clone was observed once. The V gene is TRBV11-2, the J gene TRBJ2-4; D gene ambiguous. Trimming took off 5 bases at V and 1 base at J, with 12 bases between the two ends. The CDR3 extends over 15 amino acids. The germline V gene encodes CDR1 SGHAT and CDR2 FQNNGV. The CDR3, as DNA: TGTGCCAGCAGCACTCTTTTGCGGGCCAAAAACATTCAGTACTTC. This codes for CASSTLLRAKNIQYF.

The chain couples TRBV7-9 to TRBJ1-1; D gene unclear. Germline assignment: CDR1 SEHNR and CDR2 FQNEAQ (reference sequence). The CDR3 sequence is 17 residues long. The germline V and J ends were trimmed by 2 bases and 2 bases, with 18 bases remaining between them. The CDR3: CASSLPAGLISNTEAFF. DNA of the CDR3: TGTGCCAGCAGCTTACCGGCAGGACTCATTTCTAACACTGAAGCTTTCTTT.